Here is one TCR beta chain with its context. This clone's antigen is unknown. A read error may account for a junction end that differs from germline. For CDR1 and CDR2, the germline V gene lists SGHVS and FNYEAQ. The CDR3 goes from the cysteine to the phenylalanine over 15 residues. Just the 45-base CDR3 DNA is kept, in frame starting at base 1. This sample is part of a study of cytomegalovirus exposure and HLA in healthy donors (dated by TCRdb to 2017 to 2019). Background on the whole study: According to an earlier analysis of 587 of the donors, about 180 million T cells yielded over 90 million unique TCR beta sequences and approximately 300 Gb of sequence data. The genetic ancestry cluster associated with self-reported Caucasian donors included around four fifths of the roughly 360 genotyped donors. In a later analysis, previously published TCR beta repertoires from hundreds of donors were re-analyzed and high-resolution HLA genotyping was added so that TCR occurrence patterns could be studied. Class I and class II HLA loci were covered by the typing at four-digit resolution. About 300 gigabases of sequencing data and 70 million to 100 million unique TCR sequences made up an early release that covered several hundred HLA-typed donors. Among almost 400 genotyped donors of the cohort, an average of about 240,000 unique TCR beta nucleotide sequences were sequenced per donor, 15% to 20% of them non-productive. A later genetic analysis took genome-wide SNP genotypes for about three fifths of the 666 donors and used that subset as a discovery cohort. The study aimed to test whether signatures of past pathogen exposure could be identified by cataloging public T cell receptors. Roughly five DR-DQ haplotypes were handled as single units for association and clustering because linkage in the cohort was strong. All discovery cohort repertoires had been generated using a single sequencing platform. Alongside the repertoire data, information on donor age, sex, ethnicity and CMV serostatus was compiled. The study used immunosequencing to profile the T cell repertoires of about 670 subjects and linked those repertoires to cytomegalovirus serostatus. Besides the first cohort of 550 to 750 subjects, a separate validation cohort made up of over 100 different subjects was used. To predict cytomegalovirus infection status, the study brought together high-throughput TCR immunosequencing, statistical association of individual TCRs with disease status, and machine learning. The later analysis used no new phenotypic data to find candidate immune exposures, relying instead on TCR beta sequences and their occurrence across donors. An earlier analysis of 587 of the donors applied high-throughput TCR beta sequencing to assess whether each TCR beta V gene segment acted as functional or pseudogenic. The number of typed donors differed by locus: 629-630 for A, B, C, DRB1 and DQB1; 500 to 550 for DQA1; approximately 600 for DPA1; and 400 to 480 for DPB1. Study-level results and caveats: Presence/absence analyses assumed roughly uniform sequencing depth across donors, an assumption that may not hold. A later analysis found that TCR association rates varied across HLA loci, with DRB1 alleles showing the most associated TCRs and HLA-C alleles the fewest. The sequencing pipeline was judged likely to have produced a cluster of highly shared sequence variants as a technical artifact. Only TCR beta chains were sequenced in this cohort, and the absence of alpha or paired-chain data limited detectable features. In a later genetic analysis, fewer N-insertions in productive TCRs were reported among donors in an Asian-associated ancestry cluster than the roughly 670-donor mean. In vitro tests confirmed that three of the cytomegalovirus-associated TCR beta chains recognize cytomegalovirus antigens. The classifier was reported to diagnose cytomegalovirus status with high specificity and sensitivity in both the original and validation cohorts. In a later genetic analysis, a missense DCLRE1C variant was associated with V-gene and J-gene trimming of TCR beta chains, and the association was replicated in an independent cohort. For the cohort, immune exposure information was limited to CMV serostatus. An earlier analysis of 587 of the donors showed that most TCR beta V segments appeared in productive rearrangements either about 87% or about 30% of the time, which broadly matched IMGT annotations. In a later analysis, more than 15,000 TCR beta sequences were associated with specific HLA alleles at a false discovery rate of 0.05. In a later analysis, HLA-associated TCR beta chains showed more clonal expansion and lower generation probabilities than non-associated chains that were equally common. Across donors, most TCR sequences were observed very rarely, whereas some public TCRs were present in many individuals. Several of the top co-occurrence clusters appeared to be linked to parvovirus B19, influenza, CMV and Epstein-Barr virus, according to a later analysis. When HLA alleles, especially DR and DQ, strongly co-occurred, TCR associations were difficult to assign to individual alleles. Correlated functional status among segregating V segments might be attributable to linkage disequilibrium, but an unknown experimental factor could not be ruled out. Because HLA typing was missing for some donors at each locus, association tests included only the typed subset. The 87-base-pair reads could not distinguish some IMGT-functional V segments, including TRBV6-2 and TRBV6-3, so those segments were excluded. In a later analysis, most CMV-associated TCR beta chains were found to appear HLA-restricted, with HLA associations seemingly driven largely by CMV exposure. The authors suggested that the approach could potentially be extended to other disease states and immunological phenotypes. A further reported finding was that TCR beta sequences accurately predicted the HLA-A and HLA-B alleles for most subjects in the first cohort. In the study, around 150 TCR beta chains were listed as associated with cytomegalovirus. Roughly 17 rarely observed V segments, including chromosome 9 orphons, were excluded from the earlier analysis of approximately 500 of the donors because counts were too low.

Library construction relied on the immunoSEQ multiplex PCR assay. The multiplex PCR relied on a mix of 60 forward primers for TCR Vbeta segments and 13 reverse primers for TCR Jbeta segments. A multiplex PCR assay on genomic DNA amplified the CDR3 region of rearranged TCR beta genes. On the Illumina HiSeq System, the amplified TCR beta libraries were sequenced as 87-base-pair reads. Per the original workflow: In a later analysis, 80 million or so unique TCR beta chains were counted across the roughly 670 repertoires, and about 9.9 million of these chains were shared by at least two donors. Raw reads were error-corrected and collapsed into unique sequences by a nearest-neighbor algorithm in which closely related sequences were merged to remove PCR and sequencing errors. V, D and J gene segments were assigned by aligning CDR3 sequences to IMGT reference sequences. Each retained sequence needed at least a six-nucleotide match to both a V gene segment and a J gene segment. A rearrangement counted as productive if the CDR3 had no stop codons and remained in frame with V and J, and every other rearrangement counted as non-productive. CDR3 was defined by IMGT convention, running from the second conserved V-encoded cysteine to the conserved J-encoded phenylalanine. The earlier analysis of about 530 of the donors excluded any sequence lacking an unambiguous match to a single V gene segment. An earlier analysis of a few hundred of the donors called V segments functional above 56.7% productive rearrangements and segregating when the between-donor standard deviation exceeded 5%. A statistical classification framework was built to diagnose cytomegalovirus status from the catalog of TCR beta chain sequences. A later analysis assigned V and J genes by comparing TCR nucleotide sequences with IMGT/GENE-DB human TR gene sequences. In a later analysis, CDR3 sequences and most-parsimonious VDJ recombination scenarios were assigned using the TCRdist pipeline. A later analysis defined each TCR beta chain by its CDR3 amino acid sequence plus V-gene family, and excluded reads lacking a unique V-gene family. In a later analysis, approximately 590 highly shared, low-generation-probability nucleotide sequences were removed to address suspected cross-contamination and a sequencing artifact. A later analysis calculated a clonal expansion index for each public chain from normalized within-repertoire ranks of inferred template counts. A later analysis computed generation probabilities with a VDJ recombination model fitted to out-of-frame rearrangements, and checked the results against IGoR. A later analysis scored TCR-TCR, TCR-HLA and TCR-CMV co-occurrence with hypergeometric tests, applying a repertoire-size bias correction to TCR pairs. False discovery rates were estimated in a later analysis by permuting HLA or CMV assignments 20 times. In a later analysis, co-occurring TCRs were grouped using DBSCAN, and TCRdist sequence similarity was added for clustering within HLA-allele-positive subsets. Repertoires with fewer than 30,000 or more than 120,000 public chains, plus five repertoires with anomalous nucleotide sharing, were excluded from co-occurrence clustering. TCRdb provides this immuneACCESS table in a form limited to in-frame rearrangements. Some clones are lacking; in checked studies, under half of them reflect an unresolved V gene, and why the rest are absent is not known. The V and J calls and clone size come from that table; D and trimming were worked out from the DNA. This sample's table has entries for 190,000 or so clones. Less than 0.9% of the sample belongs to the ten largest clones.

In total, fewer than 750 healthy bone marrow donors made up the cohort. All cohort members were sampled while nominally healthy, although unrecorded immune exposures were likely present. The donor was CMV seronegative and was included in the group of a few hundred seronegative cohort members. A peripheral blood sample was collected from each donor, and TCR beta sequencing was performed on peripheral blood mononuclear cells. Genomic DNA was extracted from the blood cell samples with the Qiagen DNeasy Blood Extraction Kit. This TCR was recovered from a boy aged 5-17 years in good health and CMV-seronegative. Sequencing input: PBMCs. Rearrangement joined TRBV7-6 to TRBJ1-1; a tentative D call is TRBD1 (5 bases match). The CDR3 loop reads CASRLGPGGDTEAFF. Here is the DNA: TGTGCCAGCCGCTTAGGGCCCGGGGGGGACACTGAAGCTTTCTTT.